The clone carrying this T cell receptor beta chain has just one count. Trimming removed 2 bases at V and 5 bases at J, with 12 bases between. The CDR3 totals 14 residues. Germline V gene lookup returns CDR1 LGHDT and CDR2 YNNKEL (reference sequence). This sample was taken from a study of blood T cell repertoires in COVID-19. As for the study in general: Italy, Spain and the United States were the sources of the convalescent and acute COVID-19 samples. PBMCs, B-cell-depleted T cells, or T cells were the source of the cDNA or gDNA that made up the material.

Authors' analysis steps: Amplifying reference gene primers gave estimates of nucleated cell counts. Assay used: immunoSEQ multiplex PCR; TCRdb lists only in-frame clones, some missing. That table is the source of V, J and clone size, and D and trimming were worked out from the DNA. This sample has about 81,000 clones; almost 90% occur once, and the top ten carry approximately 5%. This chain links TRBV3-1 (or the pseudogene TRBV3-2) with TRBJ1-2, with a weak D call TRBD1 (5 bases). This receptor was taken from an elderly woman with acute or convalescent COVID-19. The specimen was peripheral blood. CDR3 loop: CASSQQNGGYGYTF. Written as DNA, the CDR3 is TGTGCCAGCAGCCAACAAAACGGGGGGTATGGCTACACCTTC.